The 27 T cell receptor beta chains below were found in one sample sequenced in a study of cytotoxic CD8 clonotypes in ibrutinib-treated CLL (dated by TCRdb to the early 2020s). What the time point label conveys for this sample: roughly 2 years on ibrutinib. The receptor library was made with the immunoSEQ multiplex PCR assay. TCRdb stores this immuneACCESS table with in-frame sequences only. Part of the clones is absent; in the studies checked, under half of the shortfall reflects unresolved V genes, and no reason is known for the rest. Across this sample there are 50,000 to 60,000 clones, with around four fifths seen only once. In total, the top ten clones hold about a fifth of the sample. The sample in question was PBMCs, obtained after 24 months of ibrutinib treatment. These receptors originate from a human donor with chronic lymphocytic leukemia.

The chain uses TRBV4-2 and TRBJ2-1; possible D gene TRBD1, 6 bases. Germline V lookup: CDR1 LGHNA, CDR2 YNFKEQ. This CDR3 spans 15 amino acids. V shed 0 bases and J shed 10 bases, with 16 bases lying between them. This chain's CDR3 is CASSQESRTGSEQFF. CDR3 DNA: TGTGCCAGCAGCCAAGAATCCCGCACAGGGTCCGAGCAGTTCTTC.

The genes are TRBV28 and TRBJ1-2; possible D gene TRBD1, 6 bases. V was trimmed by 5 bases and J by 0 bases, leaving 10 bases between them. Germline CDR1 reads MDHEN; CDR2 reads SYDVKM. The CDR3 has 14 amino acids. CDR3: CASSLRTANYGYTF. In DNA form, the CDR3 reads TGTGCCAGCAGTCTCCGGACAGCTAACTATGGCTACACCTTC.

The V gene is TRBV28, the J gene TRBJ1-2; D is unresolved. CDR1 is MDHEN and CDR2 is SYDVKM in the germline V gene. The V and J ends lost 8 bases and 4 bases respectively, with 8 bases between them. The CDR3 has 11 amino acids. CDR3 coding DNA: TGTGCCAGCGCGCAAACCTATGGCTACACCTTC. Protein: CASAQTYGYTF.

This chain joins TRBV7-9 and TRBJ2-7; 7 bases are a match to TRBD1. V was clipped by 5 bases and J by 5 bases; unmatched bases: 12. The CDR3 extends over 15 amino acids. CDR1 is SEHNR, CDR2 FQNEAQ, per germline (reference sequence). The CDR3: CASSHPRGLSDEQYF. The CDR3 DNA follows: TGTGCCAGCAGCCACCCGAGGGGGCTGTCTGACGAGCAGTACTTC.

Worth noting for this clone: Distinct nucleotide sequences in the sample also encode this CDR3. The chain links TRBV19 to TRBJ2-5; D is uncertain. The CDR3 loop spans 12 amino acids. Germline V gene lookup returns CDR1 LNHDA and CDR2 SQIVND (reference sequence). Trimming stripped 1 base from V and 4 bases from J, with 4 bases between. Written as DNA, the CDR3 is TGTGCCAGTAGTATAGCAGGAGAGACCCAGTACTTC. Protein: CASSIAGETQYF.

This chain joins TRBV19 and TRBJ2-7, with D maybe TRBD2 (6 bases). Trimming removed 7 bases from V and 7 bases from J, with 14 bases in between. This CDR3 is built from 12 residues. Germline assignment: CDR1 LNHDA and CDR2 SQIVND (reference sequence). CDR3 nucleotides: TGTGCCAGTAAGCGGCGGGACGGGGAGCAGTACTTC. Encoded protein: CASKRRDGEQYF.

The chain couples TRBV30 to TRBJ1-5; no reliable D call. Trimming removed 1 base at V and 3 bases at J, with 16 bases between. Germline assignment: CDR1 GTSNPN and CDR2 SVGIG (reference sequence). CDR3 length: 16 residues. CDR3 coding DNA: TGTGCCTGGAGTGCCTACGCCGGGGTACACAATCAGCCCCAGCATTTT. Translating gives CAWSAYAGVHNQPQHF.

For the CDR3, the DNA is TGTGCCAGCAGCCTCGGGCCGTCTGAGTCCTCTGGAAACACCATATATTTT. Translated, it gives CASSLGPSESSGNTIYF. This chain links TRBV5-4 with TRBJ1-3; no definite D call. In germline, CDR1 is SGHNT, CDR2 YYREEE (reference sequence). This CDR3 spans 17 amino acids. The V end was cut by 4 bases, the J end by 0 bases, with 17 bases between.

This sequence joins TRBV27 and TRBJ1-5, with D unresolved. There are 13 residues in the CDR3. Per germline, CDR1 MNHEY and CDR2 SMNVEV (reference sequence). Trimming left V 3 bases short and J 4 bases short, with 7 bases between. The CDR3 loop is CASSFGPNQPQHF. The CDR3 DNA is TGTGCCAGCAGTTTTGGACCAAATCAGCCCCAGCATTTT.

Of note for this clone: Other nucleotide sequences from this sample produce the same CDR3. V and J are TRBV5-1 and TRBJ2-2; 13 bases match TRBD2. The CDR3 sequence is 17 residues long. V lost 0 bases and J lost 6; bases outside the gene matches: 5. Per the germline V gene, CDR1 is SGHRS and CDR2 is YFSETQ. CDR3 sequence: CASSLASLAGGPGELFF. In DNA, the CDR3 is TGCGCCAGCAGCTTGGCATCACTAGCGGGAGGGCCCGGGGAGCTGTTTTTT. The whole variable domain, filled in from reference TRBV5-1 and TRBJ2-2, reads KAGVTQTPRYLIKTRGQQVTLSCSPISGHRSVSWYQQTPGQGLQFLFEYFSETQRNKGNFPGRFSGRQFSNSRSEMNVSTLELGDSALYLCASSLASLAGGPGELFFGEGSRLTVL.

CDR3 loop: CASSFDSYGETQYF. The CDR3 coding sequence is TGTGCCAGCAGTTTTGATAGCTATGGCGAGACCCAGTACTTC. The chain recombines TRBV27 with TRBJ2-5; unclear D gene. V dropped 3 bases and J dropped 5 bases, with 13 bases sitting between them. CDR1 MNHEY and CDR2 SMNVEV come from the germline V gene (reference sequence). The CDR3 totals 14 residues.

The V call is TRBV6-1, the J call TRBJ1-3, with D unresolved. V was pared by 3 bases and J by 4 bases, with 7 bases between. The germline V gene encodes CDR1 MNHNS and CDR2 SASEGT. The CDR3 sequence is 13 residues long. This CDR3 is CASSEGLGNTIYF. Written as DNA, the CDR3 is TGTGCCAGCAGTGAGGGCCTGGGAAACACCATATATTTT.

The chain couples TRBV19 to TRBJ2-7; 7 bases line up with TRBD1. The CDR3 is made up of 16 amino acids. J was trimmed by 3 bases and V by 4 bases; bases with no gene match: 12. Germline values: CDR1 LNHDA, CDR2 SQIVND (reference sequence). The CDR3 loop is CASSKSGTVHIYEQYF. The CDR3 nucleotides are TGTGCCAGTAGTAAGTCCGGGACAGTCCACATCTACGAGCAGTACTTC.

This clone turned up a few times. The same CDR3 also results from other DNA sequences found in this sample. The V call is TRBV7-6, the J call TRBJ2-5; 7 bases fit TRBD2. The CDR3 loop spans 12 amino acids. V shed 5 bases, J shed 5 bases, and the junction held 2 bases outside the gene matches. CDR1 is SGHVS, CDR2 FNYEAQ, per germline. CDR3 coding DNA: TGTGCCAGCAGCCCGCGGGGGGAGACCCAGTACTTC. Amino acids: CASSPRGETQYF.

The chain couples TRBV7-2 to TRBJ1-1; no clear D. From germline, CDR1 is SGHTA and CDR2 FQGNSA. The V end was cut by 6 bases, the J end by 1 base, with 9 bases between. The CDR3 has 13 amino acids. CDR3 amino acids: CASRPTRNTEAFF. CDR3 bases: TGTGCCAGCAGACCGACCCGGAACACTGAAGCTTTCTTT.

This chain uses TRBV7-8 with TRBJ2-7; D call uncertain. V was trimmed by 0 bases and J by 4 bases, leaving 7 bases between them. The CDR3 loop spans 13 amino acids. Germline loops: CDR1 SGHVS, CDR2 FQNEAQ. DNA of the CDR3: TGTGCCAGCAGCTTAGCCTTAGGGTACGAGCAGTACTTC. Protein product: CASSLALGYEQYF.

The V call is TRBV27, the J call TRBJ2-1, with D perhaps matching TRBD2 (6 bases). The CDR3 is 18 residues long. V was trimmed by 6 bases and J by 0 bases, leaving 21 bases between them. CDR1 MNHEY and CDR2 SMNVEV come from the germline V gene (reference sequence). In DNA, the CDR3 is TGTGCCAGCAGCTTGGGCGGACTAATCAGTGTCTCCTACAATGAGCAGTTCTTC. Translation gives CASSLGGLISVSYNEQFF.

The V call is TRBV14, the J call TRBJ2-1; TRBD2 is a possible D gene (6 bases). The V end lost 1 base, the J end lost 8 bases, and 9 bases lay between the germline ends. This CDR3 is built from 13 residues. CDR1 SGHDN and CDR2 FVKESK come from the germline V gene. DNA of the CDR3: TGTGCCAGCAGCCAAGTTGGAGGGCATGAGCAGTTCTTC. Translated: CASSQVGGHEQFF.

Notes on this clone: Other DNA sequences in this sample translate to the same CDR3. This sequence joins TRBV7-9 and TRBJ2-7; D uncertain. Germline CDR1 SEHNR, CDR2 FQNEAQ (reference sequence). V lost 5 bases and J lost 1, with 9 bases in between. CDR3 length equals 13 residues. The CDR3 spells CASSLPGSYEQYF. The CDR3 nucleotides are TGTGCCAGCAGCCTCCCGGGTTCCTACGAGCAGTACTTC.

This clone was recorded once. The chain uses TRBV6-5 and TRBJ2-7, with D perhaps assigned TRBD1 or TRBD2 (5 bases each). The V end lost 7 bases, the J end lost 4 bases, and 14 bases lay between the germline ends. This CDR3 has 13 amino acids. Germline-derived CDR1 and CDR2 are MNHEY and SVGAGI. CDR3 amino acids: CASTTGPTYEQYF. The CDR3 region has the DNA TGTGCCAGCACCACGGGACCGACATACGAGCAGTACTTC.

The chain carries TRBV14 and TRBJ1-2; D unresolved. The V end was cut by 2 bases, the J end by 8 bases, with 12 bases between. The V gene's germline CDR1 is SGHDN and CDR2 FVKESK. The length of the CDR3 is 13 residues. Here the CDR3 reads CASSQLPLLGYTF. The CDR3 DNA reads TGTGCCAGCAGCCAACTTCCCCTCCTAGGCTACACCTTC.

The chain links TRBV15 to TRBJ1-4; D uncertain. V was pared by 0 bases and J by 4 bases, with 9 bases between. This CDR3 is built from 15 residues. The germline V gene encodes CDR1 LNHNV and CDR2 YYDKDF (reference sequence). The CDR3 here is CATSRDMGSNEKLFF. CDR3 bases: TGTGCCACCAGCAGAGATATGGGGAGTAATGAAAAACTGTTTTTT.

This chain links TRBV2 with TRBJ2-1, with D unresolved. Deletions cut 4 bases from V and 1 base from J, with 5 bases between. The CDR3 length is 13 residues. CDR1 SNHLY and CDR2 FYNNEI come from the germline V gene. The CDR3 nucleotides are TGTGCCAGCAGTGTTACTTCCTACAATGAGCAGTTCTTC. Amino acid sequence: CASSVTSYNEQFF.

The rearrangement uses TRBV15 and TRBJ1-2; 9 bases align to TRBD1. The CDR3 spans 16 residues. Germline V gives CDR1 LNHNV, CDR2 YYDKDF (reference sequence). V shed 1 base, J shed 4 bases, and the junction held 7 bases outside the gene matches. The chain's CDR3 is CATSRVTGGRGYGYTF. CDR3 nucleotides: TGTGCCACCAGCAGAGTCACAGGGGGCAGGGGCTATGGCTACACCTTC.

The V call is TRBV6-1, the J call TRBJ2-3; D gene ambiguous. Trimming pared 1 base from V and 2 bases from J, leaving 4 bases between. The length of the CDR3 is 13 residues. Germline assignment: CDR1 MNHNS and CDR2 SASEGT. The chain's CDR3 is CASSEVPTDTQYF. The CDR3 DNA reads TGTGCCAGCAGTGAAGTACCCACAGATACGCAGTATTTT.

The rearrangement joins TRBV14 to TRBJ2-7; D possibly corresponds to TRBD1 (6 bases). This CDR3 has 18 residues. Germline loops: CDR1 SGHDN, CDR2 FVKESK. The V gene lost 0 bases and the J gene lost 1 base, with 19 bases spanning the gap. The CDR3 loop reads CASSQEHAGRGKSYEQYF. The CDR3 region has the DNA TGTGCCAGCAGCCAAGAGCATGCAGGCAGGGGAAAATCCTACGAGCAGTACTTC.

For the CDR3, the DNA is TGTGCCAGCAGCTTCGGCAAAGGTGAGCAGTTCTTC. Residues: CASSFGKGEQFF. This chain links TRBV7-9 with TRBJ2-1; D is uncertain. CDR3 length: 12 amino acids. CDR1 and CDR2 (germline): SEHNR, FQNEAQ (reference sequence). The V and J ends lost 3 bases and 9 bases respectively, with 9 bases between them.